These 27 T cell receptor beta chains originate from one sample sequenced in a study of persistence of HIV-infected CD4 T cells (dated by TCRdb to about 2020). This sample's treatment or condition label indicates: suppressive antiretroviral therapy. As a nonspecific positive control representing the CD4+ T cell repertoire, the cells were stimulated with anti-CD3/anti-CD28 magnetic beads. CD4+ T cells that responded were sorted based on upregulation of both CD40 ligand and CD69. Which antigens these TCRs recognize remains unknown. The immunoSEQ hsTCRB assay version 4 in survey mode was used to sequence TCRbeta repertoires from genomic DNA. As stored in TCRdb, this immuneACCESS dataset retains in-frame rearrangements with V and J assigned. A fraction of the clones does not appear; measured against another copy, unresolved V genes explain less than half of the discrepancy, and the remainder lacks a known reason. The sample table records 37,000 or so clones; 80% to 90% of these occur just once. The ten top clones hold approximately 1.3% of the sample.

Sequenced here: CD4+ T cells sorted from PBMCs after roughly 19-hour stimulation, sampled from a patient who received antiretroviral therapy. In the paper's terms, the cell subset or site label means: CD40L+CD69+ CD4 T cells responding to anti-CD3/anti-CD28 beads, representing the overall repertoire. Every receptor here comes from an adult man with HIV who was CMV-seropositive.

This chain joins TRBV18 and TRBJ1-1; 10 nucleotides agree with TRBD1. Trimming took 3 bases from V and 2 from J; bases not matched to a gene: 9. Germline loops: CDR1 KGHSH, CDR2 LQKENI. The CDR3 sequence is 17 residues long. In DNA form, the CDR3 reads TGTGCCAGCTCACCTCGTAGACAGGGGGCCCAAAACACTGAAGCTTTCTTT. Its translation: CASSPRRQGAQNTEAFF.

The chain employs TRBV28 and TRBJ2-7, with D tentatively TRBD1 (6 bases). V was pared by 3 bases and J by 3 bases, with 9 bases between. The length of the CDR3 is 13 residues. From germline, CDR1 is MDHEN and CDR2 SYDVKM. The CDR3 nucleotides are TGTGCCAGCAGTTTGGGCAGGGGCTACGAGCAGTACTTC. It codes for CASSLGRGYEQYF.

This chain links TRBV30 with TRBJ1-3; D uncertain. This CDR3 spans 17 amino acids. CDR1 is GTSNPN and CDR2 is SVGIG in the germline V gene (reference sequence). V was pared by 0 bases and J by 0 bases, with 15 bases between. Here the CDR3 DNA reads TGTGCCTGGAGTGTACGAGAAGGGCGCCGCTCTGGAAACACCATATATTTT. This translates into CAWSVREGRRSGNTIYF.

The chain is built from TRBV19 and TRBJ1-1; TRBD1 is a possible D gene (6 bases). Germline V gives CDR1 LNHDA, CDR2 SQIVND (reference sequence). The CDR3 is made up of 15 amino acids. Trimming left V 3 bases short and J 1 base short, with 12 bases between. The CDR3 sequence is CASSMGWTANTEAFF. CDR3 coding DNA: TGTGCCAGTAGTATGGGCTGGACAGCGAACACTGAAGCTTTCTTT.

V is TRBV6-5 and J is TRBJ2-7, with D tentatively TRBD2 (6 bases). Trimming removed 6 bases at V and 6 bases at J, with 12 bases between. Germline CDR1 reads MNHEY; CDR2 reads SVGAGI. There are 12 residues in the CDR3. Written as DNA, the CDR3 is TGTGCCAGCAGGGTCGACGGGGGCGAGCAGTACTTC. Its translation is CASRVDGGEQYF.

The chain carries TRBV6-5 and TRBJ1-5; possibly TRBD1 for D (5 bases). The CDR3 covers 13 residues. Germline lookup yields CDR1 MNHEY and CDR2 SVGAGI. V lost 4 bases and J lost 7, with 11 bases in between. CDR3 amino acids: CASSSRGDQPQHF. In nucleotides, the CDR3 is TGTGCCAGCAGTTCCCGAGGGGACCAGCCCCAGCATTTT.

The rearrangement uses TRBV10-3 and TRBJ1-4; the match to TRBD1 covers 10 bases. This CDR3 is built from 14 residues. V dropped 4 bases and J dropped 12; count of bases not matched to a gene: 8. The germline CDR1 and CDR2 sequences are ENHRY and SYGVKD. This CDR3 reads CAISGGTGASELFF. The CDR3 DNA reads as TGTGCCATCAGTGGTGGGACAGGGGCGTCGGAACTGTTTTTT.

The chain has TRBV7-8 and TRBJ1-1; D ambiguous. Germline CDR1 SGHVS, CDR2 FQNEAQ. Trimming took 5 bases from V and 4 from J, leaving 8 bases between them. This CDR3 has 12 residues. This chain's CDR3 is CASSLAATEAFF. CDR3 DNA: TGTGCCAGCAGCCTCGCAGCCACTGAAGCTTTCTTT.

The chain is built from TRBV2 and TRBJ1-1, with D maybe TRBD1 (5 bases). V was trimmed by 9 bases and J by 8 bases, leaving 16 bases between them. The CDR3 loop spans 12 amino acids. In germline, CDR1 is SNHLY, CDR2 FYNNEI. In nucleotides, the CDR3 is TGTGCCAGTAAGAACGACAGACCAGAAGCTTTCTTT. Translating gives CASKNDRPEAFF.

V is TRBV30 and J is TRBJ2-6, with 10 bases aligning to TRBD2. Germline assignment: CDR1 GTSNPN and CDR2 SVGIG (reference sequence). There are 15 residues in the CDR3. V trimming: 4 bases; J trimming: 2 bases; junction bases outside the gene matches: 2. CDR3 region: CAWTTSGAGANVLTF. CDR3 bases: TGTGCCTGGACTACTAGCGGGGCTGGGGCCAACGTCCTGACTTTC. Full variable domain (missing parts from reference TRBV30 and TRBJ2-6): SQTIHQWPATLVQPVGSPLSLECTVEGTSNPNLYWYRQAAGRGLQLLFYSVGIGQISSEVPQNLSASRPQDRQFILSSKKLLLSDSGFYLCAWTTSGAGANVLTFGAGSRLTVL.

The chain links TRBV15 to TRBJ1-2; D might be TRBD1 (5 bases). Germline assignment: CDR1 LNHNV and CDR2 YYDKDF (reference sequence). V lost 1 base, J lost 4 bases, and 13 bases lay in between. CDR3 length: 15 residues. The DNA of the CDR3 is TGTGCCACCAGCAGAGTGGCCACAGGTGGCTATGGCTACACCTTC. Translation gives CATSRVATGGYGYTF.

V is TRBV30 and J is TRBJ1-1; 9 bases agree with TRBD1. CDR3 size: 14 residues. V gave up 3 bases and J gave up 4 bases; unmatched junction bases: 6. Germline CDR1 reads GTSNPN; CDR2 reads SVGIG (reference sequence). The CDR3 DNA follows: TGTGCCTGGAGGGGACAGGGAATGGGCACTGAAGCTTTCTTT. It specifies CAWRGQGMGTEAFF.

V usage is TRBV15 and J usage is TRBJ1-5; the D gene is possibly TRBD1 (5 bases). From germline, CDR1 is LNHNV and CDR2 YYDKDF (reference sequence). V lost 0 bases, J lost 7 bases, and 13 bases lay in between. CDR3 length: 15 residues. The CDR3 loop reads CATSRDTGPGQPQHF. CDR3 nucleotide sequence: TGTGCCACCAGCAGAGATACAGGCCCCGGGCAGCCCCAGCATTTT.

This clone was seen a single time. The gene calls are TRBV24-1 and TRBJ2-1; 9 bases are shared with TRBD1. The germline V gene encodes CDR1 KGHDR and CDR2 SFDVKD. The CDR3 is made up of 15 amino acids. Trimming cost V 4 bases and J 8 bases; bases outside gene matches: 8. The CDR3 loop is CATSDSQGARHEQFF. CDR3 coding DNA: TGTGCCACCAGTGACTCACAGGGGGCTCGCCATGAGCAGTTCTTC.

In DNA form, the CDR3 reads TGCAGTGCTAGAGCATACAATGAGCAGTTCTTC. It translates to CSARAYNEQFF. V and J are TRBV20-1 and TRBJ2-1; D uncertain. The length of the CDR3 is 11 residues. The V end lost 1 base, the J end lost 4 bases, and 2 bases lay between the germline ends. The germline V gene has CDR1 DFQATT and CDR2 SNEGSKA (reference sequence).

This clone has more than one count but fewer than ten. The chain is built from TRBV14 and TRBJ2-7, with 8 bases matching TRBD1. The CDR3 length is 15 residues. Losses at the gene ends were 2 bases for V and 2 bases for J; bases not matched to a gene: 5. CDR1 and CDR2 from the germline V gene are SGHDN and FVKESK. CDR3 nucleotides: TGTGCCAGCAGCCAATCCGGGACAGGCGCCTACGAGCAGTACTTC. It yields the protein CASSQSGTGAYEQYF.

The chain employs TRBV30 and TRBJ2-7; D might be TRBD1 or TRBD2, each matching 6 bases. Germline values: CDR1 GTSNPN, CDR2 SVGIG (reference sequence). The CDR3 has 14 residues. With 4 bases removed from V and 5 bases from J, the gap between germline ends came to 18 bases. In DNA, the CDR3 is TGTGCCTGGACCCAAGGGGGGTGGAGGAACGAGCAGTACTTC. Translating gives CAWTQGGWRNEQYF. Together with reference TRBV30 and TRBJ2-7, the CDR3 gives the full variable domain: SQTIHQWPATLVQPVGSPLSLECTVEGTSNPNLYWYRQAAGRGLQLLFYSVGIGQISSEVPQNLSASRPQDRQFILSSKKLLLSDSGFYLCAWTQGGWRNEQYFGPGTRLTVT.

The rearrangement links TRBV5-1 to TRBJ2-3, with TRBD1 identical over 9 bases. Germline CDR1 is SGHRS and CDR2 is YFSETQ. The CDR3 runs 17 residues. Germline trimming cut 0 bases from V and 5 bases from J; bases unmatched to any gene: 10. The CDR3 here is CASSLAGTGTGQDTQYF. As DNA, the CDR3 is TGCGCCAGCAGCTTGGCGGGCACCGGGACAGGGCAAGATACGCAGTATTTT.

The chain has TRBV29-1 and TRBJ1-2; possibly TRBD1 for D (6 bases). The CDR3 has 13 amino acids. V lost 4 bases, J lost 0 bases, and 9 bases lay in between. Germline V gene sequence: CDR1 SQVTM, CDR2 ANQGSEA. The CDR3: CSVVRTANYGYTF. CDR3 coding DNA: TGCAGCGTTGTAAGGACAGCTAACTATGGCTACACCTTC.

V gene TRBV5-8 combines with J gene TRBJ1-4; 7 bases line up with TRBD1. The CDR3 spans 15 residues. J gave up 5 bases and V 4 bases, and 8 bases lay outside the gene matches. CDR1 and CDR2 from the germline V gene are SGHTS and YDEGEE. The CDR3 loop is CASSDRQGPNEKLFF. The CDR3 coding sequence is TGTGCCAGCAGCGATCGACAGGGACCGAATGAAAAACTGTTTTTT. Using reference TRBV5-8 and TRBJ1-4 for the parts outside the CDR3, the full variable domain is EAGVTQSPTHLIKTRGQQATLRCSPISGHTSVYWYQQALGLGLQFLLWYDEGEERNRGNFPPRFSGRQFPNYSSELNVNALELEDSALYLCASSDRQGPNEKLFFGSGTQLSVL.

The chain links TRBV6-5 to TRBJ1-6, with D unresolved. The CDR3 runs to 15 residues. Trimming took 0 bases from V and 7 from J, leaving 10 bases between them. Germline assignment: CDR1 MNHEY and CDR2 SVGAGI. The CDR3 loop is CASSYSKGRNSPLHF. The CDR3 DNA follows: TGTGCCAGCAGTTACTCGAAAGGTCGAAATTCACCCCTCCACTTT.

This clone has a handful of counts. The rearrangement links TRBV4-3 to TRBJ2-7; 8 bases match TRBD1. Germline V CDR1 and CDR2: LGHNA, YSLEER. J was trimmed by 1 base and V by 3 bases; bases with no gene match: 2. The CDR3 loop spans 14 amino acids. The CDR3 sequence: CASSQRTGSYEQYF. As DNA, the CDR3 is TGCGCCAGCAGCCAGAGGACAGGGTCCTACGAGCAGTACTTC.

This clone appeared a single time. The chain employs TRBV19 and TRBJ1-5; no clear D. V was cut by 7 bases and J by 1 base, with 11 bases left in between. There are 14 residues in the CDR3. Germline V CDR1 and CDR2: LNHDA, SQIVND (reference sequence). The chain's CDR3 is CASKSAASNQPQHF. CDR3 sequence (DNA): TGTGCCAGTAAGTCGGCAGCAAGCAATCAGCCCCAGCATTTT.

V usage is TRBV20-1 and J usage is TRBJ2-1; D possibly corresponds to TRBD2 (6 bases). V was cut by 3 bases and J by 12 bases, with 12 bases left in between. The length of the CDR3 is 11 residues. In germline, CDR1 is DFQATT, CDR2 SNEGSKA (reference sequence). The CDR3 DNA reads as TGCAGTGCTAGCACCGGGACTCGGCAGTTCTTC. Protein product: CSASTGTRQFF.

V gene TRBV30 combines with J gene TRBJ1-3; D unresolved. Between the trimmed V and J ends, which lost 5 bases and 6 bases, there was a span of 5 bases. CDR1 is GTSNPN and CDR2 is SVGIG in the germline V gene (reference sequence). This CDR3 region has 10 residues. CDR3 bases: TGTGCCTGGGGGTTAAACACCATATATTTT. Translated: CAWGLNTIYF.

The V gene is TRBV27, the J gene TRBJ1-5; possibly TRBD1 for D (5 bases). CDR3 length: 14 residues. Trimming removed 4 bases from V and 0 bases from J, with 7 bases in between. Per the germline V gene, CDR1 is MNHEY and CDR2 is SMNVEV (reference sequence). CDR3 in DNA: TGTGCCAGCAGTTGGGGGTTTAGCAATCAGCCCCAGCATTTT. Protein sequence: CASSWGFSNQPQHF.

The gene calls are TRBV18 and TRBJ2-5; D not resolved. From germline, CDR1 is KGHSH and CDR2 LQKENI. The length of the CDR3 is 15 residues. Deletions cut 3 bases from V and 4 bases from J, with 15 bases between. CDR3 bases: TGTGCCAGCTCACCCCTGGGCAGGCCTACAGAGACCCAGTACTTC. Its protein product is CASSPLGRPTETQYF.